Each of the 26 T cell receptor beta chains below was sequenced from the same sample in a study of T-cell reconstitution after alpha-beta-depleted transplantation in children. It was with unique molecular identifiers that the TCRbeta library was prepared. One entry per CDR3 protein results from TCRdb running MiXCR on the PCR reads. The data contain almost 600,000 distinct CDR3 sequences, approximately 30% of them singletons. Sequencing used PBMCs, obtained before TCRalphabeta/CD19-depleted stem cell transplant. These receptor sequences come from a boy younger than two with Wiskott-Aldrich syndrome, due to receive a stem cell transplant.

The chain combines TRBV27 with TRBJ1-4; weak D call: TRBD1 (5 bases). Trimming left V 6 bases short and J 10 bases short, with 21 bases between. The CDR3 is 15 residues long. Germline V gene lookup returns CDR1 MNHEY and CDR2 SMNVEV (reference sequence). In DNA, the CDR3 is TGTGCCAGCAGCCCCCGGGGTATGGGGGGTGGAAAACTGTTTTTT. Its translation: CASSPRGMGGGKLFF.

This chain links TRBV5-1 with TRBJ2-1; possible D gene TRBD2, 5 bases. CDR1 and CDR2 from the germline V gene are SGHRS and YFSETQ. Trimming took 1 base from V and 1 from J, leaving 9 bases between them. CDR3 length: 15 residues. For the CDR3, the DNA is TGCGCCAGCAGCTTGTCCCCGGGGTCCTACAATGAGCAGTTCTTC. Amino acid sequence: CASSLSPGSYNEQFF.

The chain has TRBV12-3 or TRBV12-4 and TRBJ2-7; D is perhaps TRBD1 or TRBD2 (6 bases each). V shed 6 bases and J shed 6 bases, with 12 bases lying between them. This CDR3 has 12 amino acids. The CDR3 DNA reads TGTGCCAGCAGAGGGGGGTCCGTCGAGCAGTACTTC. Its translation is CASRGGSVEQYF.

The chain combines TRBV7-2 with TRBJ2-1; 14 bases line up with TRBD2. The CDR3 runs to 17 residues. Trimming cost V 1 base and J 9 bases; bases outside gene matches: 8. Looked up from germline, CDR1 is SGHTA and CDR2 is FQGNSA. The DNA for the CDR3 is TGTGCCAGCAGCTTAGGACTAGCGGGAGGGATGGCGGGTGAGCAGTTCTTC. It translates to CASSLGLAGGMAGEQFF.

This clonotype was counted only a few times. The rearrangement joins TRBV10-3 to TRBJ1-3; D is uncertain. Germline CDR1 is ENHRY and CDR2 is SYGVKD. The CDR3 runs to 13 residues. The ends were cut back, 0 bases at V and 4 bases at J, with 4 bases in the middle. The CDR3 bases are TGTGCCATCAGTGAGTCCTTGGGAAACACCATATATTTT. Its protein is CAISESLGNTIYF.

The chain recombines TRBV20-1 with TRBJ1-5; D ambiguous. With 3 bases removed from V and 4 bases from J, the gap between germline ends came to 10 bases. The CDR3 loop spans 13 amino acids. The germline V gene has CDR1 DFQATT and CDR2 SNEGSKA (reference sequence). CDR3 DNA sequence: TGCAGTGCTAGTTATTCGGATAATCAGCCCCAGCATTTT. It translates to CSASYSDNQPQHF.

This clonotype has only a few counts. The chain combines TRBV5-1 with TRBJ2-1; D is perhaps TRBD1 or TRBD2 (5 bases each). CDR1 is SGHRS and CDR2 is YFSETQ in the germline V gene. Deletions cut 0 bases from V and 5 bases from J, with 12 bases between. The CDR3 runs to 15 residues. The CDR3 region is CASSLAGSRNNEQFF. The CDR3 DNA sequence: TGCGCCAGCAGCTTGGCAGGGAGTCGAAACAATGAGCAGTTCTTC.

The CDR3 loop reads CATSENSVKQYF. For the CDR3, the DNA is TGTGCCACCAGTGAGAATTCGGTTAAGCAGTACTTC. The gene calls are TRBV24-1 and TRBJ2-7; no clear D. CDR3 length: 12 residues. V lost 4 bases, J lost 8 bases, and 11 bases lay in between. The germline V gene encodes CDR1 KGHDR and CDR2 SFDVKD.

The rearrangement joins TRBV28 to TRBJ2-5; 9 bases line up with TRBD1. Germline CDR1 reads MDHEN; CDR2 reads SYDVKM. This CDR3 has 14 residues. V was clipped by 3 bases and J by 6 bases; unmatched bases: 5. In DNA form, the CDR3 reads TGTGCCAGCAGTTTGGGGGGACAGGGAAAGACCCAGTACTTC. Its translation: CASSLGGQGKTQYF.

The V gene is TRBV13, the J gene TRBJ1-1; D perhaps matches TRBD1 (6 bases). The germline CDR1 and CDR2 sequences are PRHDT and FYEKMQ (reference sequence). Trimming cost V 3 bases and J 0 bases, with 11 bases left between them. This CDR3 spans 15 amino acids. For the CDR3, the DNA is TGTGCCAGCAGCTTCGGGGGCGGGTTGAACACTGAAGCTTTCTTT. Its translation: CASSFGGGLNTEAFF.

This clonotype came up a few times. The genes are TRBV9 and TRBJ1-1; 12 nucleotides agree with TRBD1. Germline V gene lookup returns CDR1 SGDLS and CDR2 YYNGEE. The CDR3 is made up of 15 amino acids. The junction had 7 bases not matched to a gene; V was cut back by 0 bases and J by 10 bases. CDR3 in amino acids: CASSVDGTGGVGAFF. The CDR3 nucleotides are TGTGCCAGCAGCGTAGACGGGACAGGGGGCGTAGGAGCTTTCTTT.

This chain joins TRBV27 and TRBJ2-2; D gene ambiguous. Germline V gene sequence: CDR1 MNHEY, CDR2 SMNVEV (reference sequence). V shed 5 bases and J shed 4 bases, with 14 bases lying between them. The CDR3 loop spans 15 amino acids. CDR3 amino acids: CASSRTRVSTGELFF. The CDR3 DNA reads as TGTGCCAGCAGTCGAACACGGGTTAGCACCGGGGAGCTGTTTTTT.

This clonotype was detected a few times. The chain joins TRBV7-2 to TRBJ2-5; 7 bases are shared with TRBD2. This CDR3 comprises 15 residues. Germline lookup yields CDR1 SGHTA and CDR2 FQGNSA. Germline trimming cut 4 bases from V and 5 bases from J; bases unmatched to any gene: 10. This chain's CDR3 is CASSSPRDYFETQYF. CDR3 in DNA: TGTGCCAGCAGCTCCCCTCGGGACTACTTCGAGACCCAGTACTTC.

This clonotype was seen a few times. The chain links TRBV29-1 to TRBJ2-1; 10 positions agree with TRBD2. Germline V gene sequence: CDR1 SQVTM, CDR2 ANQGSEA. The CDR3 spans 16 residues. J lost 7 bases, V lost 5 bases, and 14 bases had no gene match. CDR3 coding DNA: TGCAGCGTTTGCCCGGTTCTAGCGGGAGTTGATAATGAGCAGTTCTTC. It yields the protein CSVCPVLAGVDNEQFF.

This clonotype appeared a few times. The CDR3 is CSARGYPEQFF. The DNA for the CDR3 is TGCAGTGCTAGAGGGTACCCAGAGCAGTTCTTC. The J gene is TRBJ2-1, the V gene TRBV20-1; D unresolved. This CDR3 region has 11 residues. Germline V CDR1 and CDR2: DFQATT, SNEGSKA (reference sequence). Trimming stripped 1 base from V and 10 bases from J, with 8 bases between.

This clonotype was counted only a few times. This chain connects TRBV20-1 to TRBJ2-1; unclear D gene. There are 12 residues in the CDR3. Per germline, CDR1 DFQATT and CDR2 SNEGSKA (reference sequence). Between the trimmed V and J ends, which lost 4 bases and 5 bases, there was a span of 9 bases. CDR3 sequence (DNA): TGCAGTGCTACTCGCCCCAACAATGAGCAGTTCTTC. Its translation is CSATRPNNEQFF.

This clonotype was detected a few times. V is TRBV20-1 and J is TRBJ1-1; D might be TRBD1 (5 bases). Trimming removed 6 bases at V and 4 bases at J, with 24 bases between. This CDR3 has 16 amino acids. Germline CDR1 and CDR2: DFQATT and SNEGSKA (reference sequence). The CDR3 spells CSALSGSQSISTEAFF. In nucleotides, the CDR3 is TGCAGTGCCTTGTCAGGGTCTCAGTCCATATCCACTGAAGCTTTCTTT.

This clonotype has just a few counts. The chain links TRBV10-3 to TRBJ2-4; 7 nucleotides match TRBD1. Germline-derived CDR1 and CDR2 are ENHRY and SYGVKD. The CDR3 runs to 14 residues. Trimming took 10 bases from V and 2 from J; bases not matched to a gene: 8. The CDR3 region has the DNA TGTGCCACGGAGGCGACAGGGACCAAAAACATTCAGTACTTC. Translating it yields CATEATGTKNIQYF.

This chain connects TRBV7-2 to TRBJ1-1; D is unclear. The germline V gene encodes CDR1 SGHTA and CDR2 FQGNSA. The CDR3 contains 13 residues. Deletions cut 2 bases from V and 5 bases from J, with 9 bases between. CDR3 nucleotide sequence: TGTGCCAGCAGCTTAAGGACTGTTACTGAAGCTTTCTTT. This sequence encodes CASSLRTVTEAFF.

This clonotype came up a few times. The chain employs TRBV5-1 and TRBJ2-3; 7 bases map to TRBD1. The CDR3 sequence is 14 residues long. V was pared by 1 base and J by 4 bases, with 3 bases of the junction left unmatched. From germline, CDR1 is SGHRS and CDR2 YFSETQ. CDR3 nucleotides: TGCGCCAGCAGCTTGTTCGGGACAGCAGATACGCAGTATTTT. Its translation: CASSLFGTADTQYF.

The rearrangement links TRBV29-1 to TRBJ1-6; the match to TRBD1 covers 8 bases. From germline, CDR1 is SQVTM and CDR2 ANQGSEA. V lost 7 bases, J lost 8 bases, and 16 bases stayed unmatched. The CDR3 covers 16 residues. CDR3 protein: CSEGQAPHTTDSPLHF. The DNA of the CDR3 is TGCAGCGAGGGACAGGCGCCCCATACGACTGATTCACCCCTCCACTTT.

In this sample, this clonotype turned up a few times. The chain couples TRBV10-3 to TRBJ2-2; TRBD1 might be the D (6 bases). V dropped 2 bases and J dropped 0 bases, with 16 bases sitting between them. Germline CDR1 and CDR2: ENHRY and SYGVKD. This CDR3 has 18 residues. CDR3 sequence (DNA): TGTGCCATCAGTGAGGGACAGCCCAGATCGACGAACACCGGGGAGCTGTTTTTT. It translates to CAISEGQPRSTNTGELFF.

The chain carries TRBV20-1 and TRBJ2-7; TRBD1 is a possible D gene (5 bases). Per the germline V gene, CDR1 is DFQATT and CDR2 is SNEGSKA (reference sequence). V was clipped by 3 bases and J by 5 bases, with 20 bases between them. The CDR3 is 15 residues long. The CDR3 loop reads CSARSFFGAPDEQYF. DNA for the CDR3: TGCAGTGCTAGGAGTTTTTTTGGGGCCCCCGACGAGCAGTACTTC.

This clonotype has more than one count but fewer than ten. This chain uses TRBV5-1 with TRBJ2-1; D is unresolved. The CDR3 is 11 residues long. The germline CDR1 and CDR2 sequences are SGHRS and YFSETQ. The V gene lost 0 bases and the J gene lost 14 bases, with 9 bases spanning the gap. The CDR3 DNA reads TGCGCCAGCAGCTTGGACCTAGAAGAGTTCTTC. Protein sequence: CASSLDLEEFF.

CDR3 sequence reads: CASSLPTAGAKETQYF. Written as DNA, the CDR3 is TGTGCCAGCAGTTTACCGACAGCGGGAGCGAAGGAGACCCAGTACTTC. This chain links TRBV28 with TRBJ2-5, with 8 nucleotides matching TRBD2. CDR3 size: 16 residues. Germline CDR1 reads MDHEN; CDR2 reads SYDVKM. J was trimmed by 5 bases and V by 2 bases; bases with no gene match: 10. The entire variable domain, with the rest obtained from reference TRBV28 and TRBJ2-5, is as follows: DVKVTQSSRYLVKRTGEKVFLECVQDMDHENMFWYRQDPGLGLRLIYFSYDVKMKEKGDIPEGYSVSREKKERFSLILESASTNQTSMYLCASSLPTAGAKETQYFGPGTRLLVL.

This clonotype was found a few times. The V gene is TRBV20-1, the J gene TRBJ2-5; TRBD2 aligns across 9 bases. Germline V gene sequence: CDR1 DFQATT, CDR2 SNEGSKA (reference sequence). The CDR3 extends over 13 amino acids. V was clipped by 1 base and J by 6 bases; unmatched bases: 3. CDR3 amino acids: CSARGLAVKTQYF. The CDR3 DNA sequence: TGCAGTGCTAGAGGACTAGCGGTTAAGACCCAGTACTTC.